This T cell receptor (beta chain) was retrieved from a study of shared clonotypes between healthy human individuals (dated by TCRdb to 2018 to 2021). In the study overall: The cohort comprised two women and a few men aged 18 to 49 years. For each donor, CD4 naive and CD4 memory were each given three plates, CD8 naive was given two plates, and CD8 memory was given one plate. The study deeply sequenced blood TCR repertoires of about 5 healthy adults to estimate repertoire size and the extent of clonotype sharing between individuals. Different laboratories and diverse techniques were used to prepare libraries and sequence TCR repertoires, to increase sequencing depth and limit assay-specific biases. Leukapheresis yielded between about 0.85 and 9.5 billion PBMCs per donor. Summary of the overall study and its limitations: Pairwise subsampling led to the expectation that sequencing depth would affect the degree of clonotype sharing among donors. Sharing across a few donors was observed for 4.5% to 6.5% of naive CD4, less than 4% of naive CD8, 2.3% of memory CD4, and around 0.42% of memory CD8 clonotypes. The small number of donors limited the genetic and exposure-history diversity represented. Naive subsets generally had larger estimated clonotype richness than memory subsets. Sampling was restricted to blood, and TCR repertoires in tissues likely differ from the TCR repertoires found in blood. Higher generation probabilities were observed for clonotypes shared by all four sorted-subset donors than for non-shared clonotypes. Even with the large sequencing depth, rarefaction of the sorted-subset datasets indicated that sequencing was incomplete.

Concerning this clone itself: The target of this receptor is not known. Base qualities are not recorded, but no much larger clone differs from it by a single base.

TCR CDR3 regions were amplified from genomic DNA by multiplex PCR using the deep immunoSEQ assay. Extracted genomic DNA from each cell subset was distributed evenly across all wells of several immunoSEQ 96-well plates, and each plate was treated as a replicate. Each replicate PCR for sorted subsets received about 200 ng genomic DNA, equal to about 30,000 T cell genomes. Purified libraries were quantified with a Qubit 3.0 fluorometer, sized on a Bioanalyzer 2100, and re-quantified with the KAPA Library Quantification kit. Every immunoSEQ 96-well plate was sequenced on a separate single-read 150-cycle Illumina NextSeq 550 flow cell. The paper's processing steps were these. Because the immunoSEQ output held only junctional sequences and lacked quality scores, the filtering could not match the filtering applied to full-length reads. Sequences were annotated with PyIR, a Python wrapper for IgBLAST v1.9, using IMGT germline references to assign V/J genes and CDR3. Any read was removed if the V/J assignment was weak (E-value above 1e-6), the CDR3 was missing, or the read contained stop codons, out-of-frame junctions, or ambiguous translated residues. V3J clonotypes were defined as sequences sharing an identical inferred V gene, J gene, and CDR3 amino acid sequence. Percentage overlap between repertoires was computed as shared unique clonotypes divided by the size of the smaller repertoire. RTK rarefaction, the Chao1 estimator, and Recon v2.1 estimates of unobserved clonotypes were used to assess repertoire richness. OLGA was used to compute generation probabilities for all TCRbeta clonotypes that the gDNA method yielded from a handful of donors. TCRdb took this table from immuneACCESS and kept in-frame rearrangements with V and J called. Such tables lack part of the clones; where checked against another copy, unresolved V genes explain under half of the gap, and the rest is unexplained. V and J calls and clone size come straight from that table; D and trimming were deduced from the DNA. This sample holds around 650,000 clones; roughly 96% were observed only once. Approximately 0.1% of the sample lies in the top ten.

V loses 4 bases, J loses 6 bases, and the germline ends lie 13 bases apart. From the cysteine through the phenylalanine, the CDR3 covers 13 amino acids. CDR3 DNA is the only sequence kept; it has 39 bases, read in frame from the first base. The germline V gene (reference sequence) sets CDR1 to SEHNR and CDR2 to FQNEAQ. CD8 naive samples consisted of CD45RO-negative cells that were positively selected for CCR7, yielding a CD45RA+CCR7+ population without TemRA cells. The donors were healthy, HIV-negative adults who had no recently reported acute infections or vaccinations. All donors were Caucasian adults living in Nashville, Tennessee, USA. Blood was obtained by leukapheresis, after which PBMCs were separated by Ficoll-Histopaque density gradient centrifugation and cryopreserved in liquid nitrogen vapor phase. Analytical flow cytometry was used to check the purity and quantity of every magnetically sorted T cell population. Each sorted fraction had its genomic DNA isolated and then quantified by UV absorbance on a Nanodrop 2000c.

The receptor was derived from a woman aged 25 to 39 in good health. The rearrangement joined TRBV7-9 to TRBJ2-7; the D gene is perhaps TRBD2, from 6 matching bases. The sample comprised naive CD8+ T cells sorted from blood. Read against the paper, the sample's cell subset or site label means: CD45RA+CCR7+. The CDR3 region has the sequence CASSSSDPPEQYF. In nucleotides, the sequence is TGTGCCAGCAGCTCTAGCGATCCTCCCGAGCAGTACTTC.